This T cell receptor (beta chain) derives from a study of cytomegalovirus exposure and HLA in healthy donors (dated by TCRdb to 2015 to 2018). In the study overall: An earlier analysis of roughly 500 of the donors reported about 280 Gb of sequence data and 100 million to 120 million unique TCR beta sequences obtained from 180 million or so T cells. Among about 370 genotyped donors of the cohort, an average of about 240,000 unique TCR beta nucleotide sequences was sequenced per donor, of which about 19% were non-productive. All discovery cohort repertoires had been generated using a single sequencing platform. Typing coverage differed by locus: A, B, C, DRB1 and DQB1 were typed in roughly 629-640 donors, DQA1 in 500 to 550, DPA1 in some 570, and DPB1 in approximately 450. An early release covering about 600 HLA-typed donors comprised about 310 gigabases of sequencing data and roughly 85 million unique TCR sequences. Class I and class II HLA loci were covered by the typing at four-digit resolution. An earlier analysis of more than 450 of the donors used high-throughput TCR beta sequencing to judge whether each TCR beta V gene segment behaved as functional or pseudogenic. Donor age, sex, ethnicity and CMV serostatus were collected together with the repertoire data. The T cell repertoires of several hundred subjects were profiled by immunosequencing and related to cytomegalovirus serostatus. Genome-wide SNP genotypes for about 55% of the 666 donors were used in a later genetic analysis, which treated that subset as a discovery cohort. To predict cytomegalovirus infection status, the study brought together high-throughput TCR immunosequencing, statistical association of individual TCRs with disease status, and machine learning. In addition to the first cohort of 666 subjects, a separate validation cohort of about 120 different subjects was used. Because of strong linkage in the cohort, four or five DR-DQ haplotypes were treated as single units for association and clustering. The later analysis used no new phenotypic data to find candidate immune exposures, relying instead on TCR beta sequences and their occurrence across donors. The genetic ancestry cluster associated with self-reported Caucasian donors included roughly four fifths of the roughly 400 genotyped donors. The study aimed to test whether signatures of past pathogen exposure could be identified by cataloging public T cell receptors. In a later analysis, previously published TCR beta repertoires from several hundred donors were re-analyzed and high-resolution HLA genotyping was added so that TCR occurrence patterns could be studied.

The cohort consisted of some 670 healthy bone marrow donors. At the time of sampling, every cohort member was nominally healthy, though immune exposures that went unrecorded were likely present. The donor tested CMV seropositive and was one of the 289 seropositive cohort members. A peripheral blood sample was collected from each donor, and TCR beta sequencing was performed on peripheral blood mononuclear cells. The Qiagen DNeasy Blood Extraction Kit was used to extract genomic DNA from the blood cell samples. Remarks on this clone: Its antigen is still unknown. No quality values exist for individual bases; no much larger clone is one base distant.

Library generation was performed with the immunoSEQ multiplex PCR assay. A mixture of 60 forward primers for TCR Vbeta segments and 13 reverse primers for TCR Jbeta segments was used in the multiplex PCR. The CDR3 region of rearranged TCR beta genes was amplified from genomic DNA by a multiplex PCR assay. Amplified TCR beta libraries were sequenced as 87-base-pair reads on the Illumina HiSeq System. On the study's bioinformatics: A later analysis counted about 82 million unique TCR beta chains across the 550 to 750 repertoires, and around 9.9 million of these chains were shared by at least two donors. To remove PCR and sequencing errors, raw reads were error-corrected and collapsed into unique sequences using a nearest-neighbor algorithm that merged closely related sequences. V, D and J gene segments were assigned by aligning CDR3 sequences to IMGT reference sequences. Each retained sequence needed at least a six-nucleotide match to both a V gene segment and a J gene segment. Rearrangements were classified as productive when the CDR3 lacked stop codons and remained in frame with V and J, and all other rearrangements were classified as non-productive. CDR3 was defined according to IMGT convention as the region running from the second conserved V-encoded cysteine to the conserved J-encoded phenylalanine. The earlier analysis of a few hundred of the donors excluded sequences that lacked an unambiguous match to a single V gene segment. In an earlier analysis of 450 to 750 of the donors, a V segment was called functional when productive rearrangements were above 56.7%, and segregating when the standard deviation between donors exceeded 5%. A statistical classification framework was built for diagnosing cytomegalovirus status from the catalog of TCR beta chain sequences. A later analysis assigned V and J genes by comparing TCR nucleotide sequences with IMGT/GENE-DB human TR gene sequences. A later analysis assigned CDR3 sequences and most-parsimonious VDJ recombination scenarios with the TCRdist pipeline. In a later analysis, each TCR beta chain was defined by its CDR3 amino acid sequence together with its V-gene family, and reads lacking a unique V-gene family were excluded. In a later analysis, fewer than 600 highly shared, low-generation-probability nucleotide sequences were removed to address suspected cross-contamination and a sequencing artifact. A later analysis calculated a clonal expansion index for each public chain from normalized within-repertoire ranks of inferred template counts. In a later analysis, generation probabilities were computed using a VDJ recombination model fitted to out-of-frame rearrangements, and the results were checked against IGoR. In a later analysis, TCR-TCR, TCR-HLA and TCR-CMV co-occurrence was scored with hypergeometric tests, and a repertoire-size bias correction was applied to TCR pairs. A later analysis estimated false discovery rates by permuting HLA or CMV assignments 20 times. A later analysis grouped co-occurring TCRs with DBSCAN, adding TCRdist sequence similarity when clustering within HLA-allele-positive subsets. For co-occurrence clustering, repertoires with fewer than 30,000 or more than 120,000 public chains were excluded, along with roughly 5 repertoires with anomalous nucleotide sharing. TCRdb stores this immuneACCESS table with in-frame sequences only. Part of the clones is absent; in the studies checked, under half of the shortfall reflects unresolved V genes, and no reason is known for the rest. Clone size and V and J calls were adopted from that table, with D and trimming inferred from the DNA. Counted in this sample were tens of thousands of clones; 10% of them appeared once. The top ten constitute about 25% of the sample.

The investigation overall reported the following: The classifier was reported to diagnose cytomegalovirus status with high specificity and sensitivity in both the original cohort and the validation cohort. When HLA alleles, especially DR and DQ, strongly co-occurred, TCR associations were difficult to assign to individual alleles. Because some donors lacked HLA typing at each locus, the association tests relied only on the typed subset. An earlier analysis of around 540 of the donors showed that most TCR beta V segments appeared in productive rearrangements either about 90% or about 30% of the time, which broadly matched IMGT annotations. A group of highly shared sequence variants was considered likely to be a technical artifact of the sequencing pipeline. Some IMGT-functional V segments, including TRBV6-2 and TRBV6-3, could not be distinguished by the 87-base-pair reads and were therefore excluded. The cohort was sequenced for TCR beta chains only, and without alpha or paired-chain data the features that could be detected were limited. A few of the identified cytomegalovirus-associated TCR beta chains were confirmed in vitro to be specific for cytomegalovirus antigens. Approximately 16 rarely observed V segments, including chromosome 9 orphons, were excluded from the earlier analysis of several hundred of the donors because counts were too low. At a false discovery rate of 0.05, a later analysis linked about 16,000 TCR beta sequences to specific HLA alleles. CMV serostatus was the only immune exposure information available for the cohort. A later analysis found that most CMV-associated TCR beta chains appeared HLA-restricted, with HLA associations seemingly driven largely by CMV exposure. A later analysis reported that several top co-occurrence clusters appeared linked to parvovirus B19, influenza, CMV and Epstein-Barr virus. Most TCR sequences were seen in very few donors, while some public TCRs were found in many individuals. An association between a missense DCLRE1C variant and V-gene and J-gene trimming of TCR beta chains was found in a later genetic analysis and replicated in an independent cohort. Linkage disequilibrium might explain the correlated functional status among segregating V segments, but an unknown experimental factor could not be ruled out. In a later genetic analysis, fewer N-insertions in productive TCRs were reported among donors in an Asian-associated ancestry cluster than the approximately 630-donor mean. Roughly uniform sequencing depth across donors was assumed in presence/absence analyses, although this assumption may not hold. According to a later analysis, TCR association rates differed among HLA loci, with DRB1 alleles showing the most associated TCRs and HLA-C alleles showing the fewest. In a later analysis, HLA-associated TCR beta chains were found to be more clonally expanded and to have lower generation probabilities than equally common non-associated chains. The study gave a list of some 150 TCR beta chains associated with cytomegalovirus. The authors suggested that the approach could potentially be extended to other disease states and immunological phenotypes. A further reported finding was that TCR beta sequences accurately predicted the HLA-A and HLA-B alleles for most subjects in the first cohort.

CDR1 and CDR2 (GTSNPN, SVGIG) derive from the germline V gene (reference sequence). From cysteine to phenylalanine, the CDR3 is 13 amino acids long. The read is trimmed to its CDR3 DNA, 39 bases read in frame from base 1. Trimming at the junction amounts to 4 bases on V and 1 base on J, and the germline ends lie 10 bases apart. The sample comprised PBMCs. The sequence derives from a man between 60 and 70 years old in good health and CMV-seropositive. The rearrangement combines TRBV30 with TRBJ1-1; a confident D gene designation cannot be given. The DNA reads TGTGCCTGGAACAATCGGGGGAACACTGAAGCTTTCTTT. This codes for CAWNNRGNTEAFF.